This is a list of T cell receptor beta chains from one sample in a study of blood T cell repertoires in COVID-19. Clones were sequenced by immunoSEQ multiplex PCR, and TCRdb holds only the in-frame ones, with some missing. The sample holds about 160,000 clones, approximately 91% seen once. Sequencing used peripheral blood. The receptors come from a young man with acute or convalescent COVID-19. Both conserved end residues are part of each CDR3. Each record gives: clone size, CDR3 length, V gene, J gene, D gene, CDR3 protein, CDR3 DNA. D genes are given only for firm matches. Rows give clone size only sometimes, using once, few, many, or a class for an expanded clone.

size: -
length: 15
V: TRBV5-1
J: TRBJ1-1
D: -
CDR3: CASSPSIVFGTEAFF
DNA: TGCGCCAGCAGTCCCTCTATCGTGTTCGGCACTGAAGCTTTCTTT

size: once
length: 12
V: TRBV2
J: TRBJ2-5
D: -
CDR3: CASRGLQETQYF
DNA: TGTGCCAGCAGGGGACTTCAAGAGACCCAGTACTTC

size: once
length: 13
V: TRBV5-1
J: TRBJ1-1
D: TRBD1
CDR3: CASSSTGDTEAFF
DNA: TGCGCCAGCAGCAGTACAGGGGACACTGAAGCTTTCTTT

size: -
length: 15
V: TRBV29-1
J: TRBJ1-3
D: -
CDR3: CSVLPRGGYGNTIYF
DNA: TGCAGCGTTTTACCTAGGGGGGGATATGGAAACACCATATATTTT

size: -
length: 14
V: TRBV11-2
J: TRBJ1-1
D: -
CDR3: CASSLSNPNTEAFF
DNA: TGTGCCAGCAGCTTATCCAATCCGAACACTGAAGCTTTCTTT

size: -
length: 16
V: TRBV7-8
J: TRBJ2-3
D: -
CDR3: CASTNPSGGGTDTQYF
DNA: TGTGCCAGCACCAACCCATCGGGCGGGGGCACAGATACGCAGTATTTT

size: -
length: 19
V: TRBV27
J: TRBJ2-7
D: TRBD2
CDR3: CASSLLGAKGLAGVNEQYF
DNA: TGTGCCAGCAGTTTATTAGGTGCCAAGGGACTAGCGGGAGTCAACGAGCAGTACTTC

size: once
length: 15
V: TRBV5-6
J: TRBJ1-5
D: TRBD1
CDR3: CASSLGPGQGQPQHF
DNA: TGTGCCAGCAGCCTGGGGCCGGGACAGGGGCAGCCCCAGCATTTT

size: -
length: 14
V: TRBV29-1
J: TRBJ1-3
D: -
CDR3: CSVRAPYSGNTIYF
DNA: TGCAGCGTCAGGGCGCCCTACTCTGGAAACACCATATATTTT

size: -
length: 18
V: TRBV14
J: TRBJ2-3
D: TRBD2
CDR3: CASSQEDGRAIFADTQYF
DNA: TGTGCCAGCAGCCAAGAAGACGGGAGGGCCATTTTCGCAGATACGCAGTATTTT

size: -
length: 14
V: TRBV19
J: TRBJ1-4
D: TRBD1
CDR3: CASSDRDRSEKLFF
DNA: TGTGCCAGTAGTGACCGGGACAGGTCGGAAAAACTGTTTTTT

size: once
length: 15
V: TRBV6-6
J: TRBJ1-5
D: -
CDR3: CASSYGEGLSQPQHF
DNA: TGTGCCAGCAGTTACGGGGAGGGGTTGAGTCAGCCCCAGCATTTT

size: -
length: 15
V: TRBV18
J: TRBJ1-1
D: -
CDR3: CASSPGAGRATEAFF
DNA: TGTGCCAGCTCACCGGGAGCAGGGAGGGCCACTGAAGCTTTCTTT

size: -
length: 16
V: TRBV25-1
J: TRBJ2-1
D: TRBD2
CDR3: CASSGGTSGRVDEQFF
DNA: TGTGCCAGCAGTGGCGGGACTAGCGGGAGAGTGGATGAGCAGTTCTTC

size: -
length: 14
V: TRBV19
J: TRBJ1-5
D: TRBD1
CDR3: CASSIEGQSQPQHF
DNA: TGTGCCAGTAGTATAGAGGGACAGAGTCAGCCCCAGCATTTT

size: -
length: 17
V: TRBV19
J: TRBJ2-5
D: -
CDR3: CASSIGWGRTAEETQYF
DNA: TGTGCCAGTAGTATTGGCTGGGGCAGAACAGCTGAAGAGACCCAGTACTTC

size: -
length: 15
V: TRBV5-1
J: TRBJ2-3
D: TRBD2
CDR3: CASSLWGLASDTQYF
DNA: TGCGCCAGCAGCTTGTGGGGACTAGCATCCGATACGCAGTATTTT

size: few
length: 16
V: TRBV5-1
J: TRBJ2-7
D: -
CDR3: CASLRDPEAGIYEQYF
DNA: TGCGCCAGCCTCCGGGACCCCGAGGCGGGGATCTACGAGCAGTACTTC

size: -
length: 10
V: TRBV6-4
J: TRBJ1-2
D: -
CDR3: CASIRLGYTF
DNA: TGTGCCAGCATCAGACTTGGCTACACCTTC

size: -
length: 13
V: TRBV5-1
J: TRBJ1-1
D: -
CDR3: CASSLEAKTEAFF
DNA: TGCGCCAGCAGCTTGGAAGCAAAGACTGAAGCTTTCTTT

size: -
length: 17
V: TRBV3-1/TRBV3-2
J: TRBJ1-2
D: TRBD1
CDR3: CASSPSTGYGANYGYTF
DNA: TGTGCCAGCAGCCCCTCGACAGGGTACGGCGCTAACTATGGCTACACCTTC

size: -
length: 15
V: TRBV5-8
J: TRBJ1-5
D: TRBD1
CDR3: CASSAGTEDFQPQHF
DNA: TGTGCCAGCAGCGCCGGGACAGAAGATTTTCAGCCCCAGCATTTT